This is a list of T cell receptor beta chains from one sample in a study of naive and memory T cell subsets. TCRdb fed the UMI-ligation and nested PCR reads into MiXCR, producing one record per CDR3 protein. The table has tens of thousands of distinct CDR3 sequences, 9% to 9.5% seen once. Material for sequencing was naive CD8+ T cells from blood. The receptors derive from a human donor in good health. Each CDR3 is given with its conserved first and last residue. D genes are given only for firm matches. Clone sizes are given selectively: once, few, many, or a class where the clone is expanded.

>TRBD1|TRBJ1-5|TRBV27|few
CASSPTGDSNQPQHF
TGTGCCAGCAGCCCGACAGGGGACTCCAATCAGCCCCAGCATTTT
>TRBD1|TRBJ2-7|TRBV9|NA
CASSVTGGMEQYF
TGTGCCAGCAGCGTGACAGGGGGCATGGAGCAGTACTTC
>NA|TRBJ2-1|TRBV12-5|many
CASGQKYAQFF
TGTGCTAGTGGTCAAAAATATGCGCAGTTCTTC
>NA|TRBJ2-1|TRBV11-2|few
CASSSRQRYNEQFF
TGTGCCAGCAGCTCGCGACAGCGGTACAATGAGCAGTTCTTC
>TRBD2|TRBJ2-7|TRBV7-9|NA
CASSHTGGRFSYEQYF
TGTGCCAGCAGCCACACTGGCGGGAGGTTCTCCTACGAGCAGTACTTC
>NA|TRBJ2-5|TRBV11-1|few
CASSLAAQQETQYF
TGTGCCAGCAGCTTAGCGGCACAACAAGAGACCCAGTACTTC
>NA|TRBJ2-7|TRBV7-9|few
CASSSDGNGNYEQYF
TGTGCCAGCAGCTCAGACGGGAACGGCAACTACGAGCAGTACTTC
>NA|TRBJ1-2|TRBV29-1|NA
CSVQSSVLPHGYTF
TGCAGCGTTCAATCATCCGTCCTCCCCCACGGCTACACCTTC
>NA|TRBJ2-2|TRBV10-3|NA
CAISELAENTGELFF
TGTGCCATCAGTGAATTGGCAGAAAACACCGGGGAGCTGTTTTTT
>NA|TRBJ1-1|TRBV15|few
CATSRTGTNTEAFF
TGTGCCACCAGCAGAACAGGGACGAACACTGAAGCTTTCTTT
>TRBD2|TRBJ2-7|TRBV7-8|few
CASRAGGRGSYEQYF
TGTGCCAGCAGAGCGGGAGGGCGAGGGTCCTACGAGCAGTACTTC
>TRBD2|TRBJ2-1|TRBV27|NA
CASSARTSGWYEQFF
TGTGCCAGCAGTGCCCGGACTAGCGGGTGGTATGAGCAGTTCTTC
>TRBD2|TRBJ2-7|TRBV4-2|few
CASSQDNQASGVTYEQYF
TGTGCCAGCAGCCAAGATAATCAGGCTAGCGGGGTAACCTACGAGCAGTACTTC
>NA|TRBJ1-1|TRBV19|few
CASNGGPGRVNTEAFF
TGTGCCAGTAACGGGGGGCCGGGACGGGTCAACACTGAAGCTTTCTTT
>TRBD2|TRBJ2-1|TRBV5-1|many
CASSLVPSGRAPNEQFF
TGCGCCAGCAGCTTGGTGCCTAGCGGGAGGGCCCCGAATGAGCAGTTCTTC
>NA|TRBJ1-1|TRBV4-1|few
CASSHPEGTGNTEAFF
TGCGCCAGCAGCCACCCCGAAGGGACCGGGAACACTGAAGCTTTCTTT
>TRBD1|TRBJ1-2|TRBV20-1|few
CSAHPRDTGVFYGYTF
TGCAGTGCTCACCCTAGAGATACAGGGGTTTTCTATGGCTACACCTTC
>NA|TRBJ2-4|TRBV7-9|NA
CASSLVRQGIAAKNIQYF
TGTGCCAGCAGCTTAGTTCGTCAGGGGATCGCGGCCAAAAACATTCAGTACTTC
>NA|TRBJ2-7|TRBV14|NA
CASSQAVRLEQYF
TGTGCCAGCAGCCAGGCCGTTCGGCTCGAGCAGTACTTC
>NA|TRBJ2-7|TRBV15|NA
CATSSRTVSYEQYF
TGTGCCACCAGCAGTAGGACAGTATCCTACGAGCAGTACTTC
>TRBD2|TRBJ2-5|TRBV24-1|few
CATSKRETSRETQYF
TGTGCCACCAGTAAGCGGGAGACGAGTAGAGAGACCCAGTACTTC
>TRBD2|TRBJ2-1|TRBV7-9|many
CASSFGREGAYNEQFF
TGTGCCAGCAGCTTTGGGAGGGAGGGAGCCTACAATGAGCAGTTCTTC
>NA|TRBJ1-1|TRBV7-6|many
CASSPLGAFEAFF
TGTGCCAGCAGCCCTTTGGGGGCTTTCGAAGCTTTCTTT
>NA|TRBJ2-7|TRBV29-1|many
CSVLPREDSAYEQYF
TGCAGCGTTTTACCACGCGAAGACTCCGCCTACGAGCAGTACTTC
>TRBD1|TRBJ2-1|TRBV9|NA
CASSPSTGIKQFF
TGTGCCAGCAGCCCGTCGACAGGGATTAAGCAGTTCTTC
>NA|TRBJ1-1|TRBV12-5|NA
CASGWGTANTEAFF
TGTGCTAGTGGTTGGGGGACGGCGAACACTGAAGCTTTCTTT
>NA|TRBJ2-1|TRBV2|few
CASSDGGRKFF
TGTGCCAGCAGTGACGGGGGGCGCAAGTTCTTC
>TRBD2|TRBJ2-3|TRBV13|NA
CASRQQGLAVSTDTQYF
TGTGCCAGCAGACAACAAGGACTAGCGGTGAGCACAGATACGCAGTATTTT
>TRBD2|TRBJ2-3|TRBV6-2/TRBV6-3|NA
CASSYSQRDYTDTQYF
TGTGCCAGCAGTTACTCCCAGCGGGACTACACAGATACGCAGTATTTT
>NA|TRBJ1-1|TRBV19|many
CASREVRNTEAFF
TGTGCCAGTAGAGAAGTTCGGAACACTGAAGCTTTCTTT
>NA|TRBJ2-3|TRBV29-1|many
CSVGSRQVPSRTTDTQYF
TGCAGCGTGGGGTCGAGACAGGTCCCCAGTAGGACCACAGATACGCAGTATTTT
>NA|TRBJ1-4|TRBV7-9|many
CASTVAQGSDEKLFF
TGTGCCAGCACCGTAGCCCAGGGATCGGATGAAAAACTGTTTTTT
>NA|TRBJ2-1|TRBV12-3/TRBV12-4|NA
CASSLGSVSLRVQFF
TGTGCCAGCAGTTTAGGTAGCGTAAGCTTACGAGTGCAGTTCTTC
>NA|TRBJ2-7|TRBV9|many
CASSVAAGSYEQYF
TGTGCCAGCAGCGTAGCGGCAGGGAGCTACGAGCAGTACTTC
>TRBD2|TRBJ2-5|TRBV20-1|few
CSAPTSGRGGETQYF
TGCAGTGCCCCGACTAGCGGGAGGGGTGGGGAGACCCAGTACTTC
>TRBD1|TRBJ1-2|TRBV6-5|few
CASGKTGELFYGYTF
TGTGCCAGCGGAAAAACAGGGGAGTTGTTCTATGGCTACACCTTC
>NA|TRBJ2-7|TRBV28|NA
CASGNHLYEQYF
TGTGCCAGCGGAAATCATCTCTACGAGCAGTACTTC
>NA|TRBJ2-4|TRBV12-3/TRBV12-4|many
CASSALSGLAKNIQYF
TGTGCCAGCAGTGCCCTGTCGGGACTAGCCAAAAACATTCAGTACTTC
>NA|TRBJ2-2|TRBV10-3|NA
CAIRDSETNTGELFF
TGTGCCATCAGGGACTCGGAGACCAACACCGGGGAGCTGTTTTTT
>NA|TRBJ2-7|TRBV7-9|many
CASSEYYEQYF
TGTGCCAGCAGCGAGTACTACGAGCAGTACTTC
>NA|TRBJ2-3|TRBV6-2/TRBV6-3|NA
CASSYWSSTDTQYF
TGTGCCAGCAGTTACTGGTCCAGCACAGATACGCAGTATTTT
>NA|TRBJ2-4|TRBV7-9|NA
CASSLVGQTFKNIQYF
TGTGCCAGCAGCTTAGTAGGCCAAACTTTCAAAAACATTCAGTACTTC
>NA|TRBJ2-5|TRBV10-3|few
CAISDGTQRFQETQYF
TGTGCCATCAGTGATGGAACACAGCGATTCCAAGAGACCCAGTACTTC